This TCR beta chain was found in a study of T cells of healthy individuals. Deletions cut 6 bases from V and 5 bases from J, with 14 bases between. CDR3 length equals 13 residues. Germline lookup yields CDR1 KGHSH and CDR2 LQKENI. This clonotype was seen a handful of times. From the 5' RACE reads, TCRdb called clonotypes with MiXCR, one entry per CDR3 protein. The data hold fewer than 70,000 distinct CDR3 sequences, with 14% to 15% observed a single time. The origin of this receptor is a human donor in good health. The chain combines TRBV18 with TRBJ2-7, with a weak D call TRBD2 (5 bases). The CDR3 bases are TGTGCCAGCTCCCAGGACTCGGGGAACGAGCAGTACTTC. This gives the protein CASSQDSGNEQYF.